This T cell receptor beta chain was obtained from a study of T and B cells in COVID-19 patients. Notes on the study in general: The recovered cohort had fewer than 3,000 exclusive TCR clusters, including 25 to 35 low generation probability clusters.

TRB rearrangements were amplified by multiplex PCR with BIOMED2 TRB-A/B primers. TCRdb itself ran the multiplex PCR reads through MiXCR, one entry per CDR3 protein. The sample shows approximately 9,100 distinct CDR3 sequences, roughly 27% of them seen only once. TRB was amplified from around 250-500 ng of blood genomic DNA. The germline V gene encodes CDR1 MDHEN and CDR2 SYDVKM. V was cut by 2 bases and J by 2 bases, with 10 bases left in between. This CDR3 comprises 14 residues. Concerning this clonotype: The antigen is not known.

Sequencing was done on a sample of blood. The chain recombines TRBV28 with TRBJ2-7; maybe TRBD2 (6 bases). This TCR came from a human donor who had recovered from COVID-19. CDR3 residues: CASSLGGEPYEQYV. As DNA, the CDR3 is TGTGCCAGCAGTTTAGGCGGGGAACCCTACGAGCAGTACGTC.